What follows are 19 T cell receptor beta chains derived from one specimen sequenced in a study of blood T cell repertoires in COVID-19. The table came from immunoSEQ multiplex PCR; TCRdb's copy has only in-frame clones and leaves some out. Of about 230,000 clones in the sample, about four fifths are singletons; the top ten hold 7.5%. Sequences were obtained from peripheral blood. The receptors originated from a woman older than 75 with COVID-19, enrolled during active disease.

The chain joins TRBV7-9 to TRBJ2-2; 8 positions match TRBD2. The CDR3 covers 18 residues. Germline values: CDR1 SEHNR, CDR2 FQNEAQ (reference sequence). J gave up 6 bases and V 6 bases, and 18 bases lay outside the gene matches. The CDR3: CASSYPPRLAWLSGELFF. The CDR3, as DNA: TGTGCCAGCAGTTACCCGCCCCGACTAGCGTGGCTCTCCGGGGAGCTGTTTTTT.

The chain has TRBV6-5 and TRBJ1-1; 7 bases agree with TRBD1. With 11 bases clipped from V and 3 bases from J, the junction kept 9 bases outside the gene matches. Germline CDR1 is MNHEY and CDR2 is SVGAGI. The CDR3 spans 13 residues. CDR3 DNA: TGTGCCGGAAGAGGGGGCGCGTACACTGAAGCTTTCTTT. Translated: CAGRGGAYTEAFF.

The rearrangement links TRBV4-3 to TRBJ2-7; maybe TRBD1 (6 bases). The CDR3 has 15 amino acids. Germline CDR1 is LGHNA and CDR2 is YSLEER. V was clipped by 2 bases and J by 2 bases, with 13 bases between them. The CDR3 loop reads CASSQKQGSPYEQYF. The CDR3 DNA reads TGCGCCAGCAGCCAAAAACAGGGATCGCCCTACGAGCAGTACTTC.

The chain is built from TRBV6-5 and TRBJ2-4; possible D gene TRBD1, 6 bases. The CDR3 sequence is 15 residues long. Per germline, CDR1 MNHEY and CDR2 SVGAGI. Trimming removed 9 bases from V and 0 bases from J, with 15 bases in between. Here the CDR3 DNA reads TGTGCCAGTCGCCTACAGGGATTAGCCAAAAACATTCAGTACTTC. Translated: CASRLQGLAKNIQYF.

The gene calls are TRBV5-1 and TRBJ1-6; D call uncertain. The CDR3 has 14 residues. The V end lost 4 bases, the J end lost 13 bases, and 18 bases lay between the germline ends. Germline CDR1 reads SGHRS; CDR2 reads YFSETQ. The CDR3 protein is CASSRGMAPDPLHF. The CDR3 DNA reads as TGCGCCAGCAGCCGCGGTATGGCTCCCGACCCCCTCCACTTT.

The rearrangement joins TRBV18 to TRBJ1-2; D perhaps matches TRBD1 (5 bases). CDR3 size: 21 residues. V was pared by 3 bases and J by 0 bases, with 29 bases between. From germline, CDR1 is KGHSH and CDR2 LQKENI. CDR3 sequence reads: CASSPNIPGLKGTGANYGYTF. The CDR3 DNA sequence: TGTGCCAGCTCACCCAACATCCCGGGACTCAAGGGGACCGGGGCTAACTATGGCTACACCTTC.

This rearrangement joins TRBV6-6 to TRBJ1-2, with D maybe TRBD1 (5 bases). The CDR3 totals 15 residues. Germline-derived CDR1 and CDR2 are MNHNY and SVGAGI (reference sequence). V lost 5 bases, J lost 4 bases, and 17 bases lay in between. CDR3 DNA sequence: TGTGCCAGCAGTCGAGGGGAAGGGGATTTCTATGGCTACACCTTC. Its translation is CASSRGEGDFYGYTF.

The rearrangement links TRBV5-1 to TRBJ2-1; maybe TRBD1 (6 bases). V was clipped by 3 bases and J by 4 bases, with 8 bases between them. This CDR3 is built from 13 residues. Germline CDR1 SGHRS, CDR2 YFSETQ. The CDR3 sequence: CASSWTEYNEQFF. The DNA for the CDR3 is TGCGCCAGCAGCTGGACAGAATACAATGAGCAGTTCTTC.

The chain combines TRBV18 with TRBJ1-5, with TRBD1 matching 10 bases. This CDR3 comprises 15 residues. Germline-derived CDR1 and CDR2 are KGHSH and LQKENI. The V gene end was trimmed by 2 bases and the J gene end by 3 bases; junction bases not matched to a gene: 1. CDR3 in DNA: TGTGCCAGCTCACCAGGGACAGGGGACAATCAGCCCCAGCATTTT. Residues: CASSPGTGDNQPQHF.

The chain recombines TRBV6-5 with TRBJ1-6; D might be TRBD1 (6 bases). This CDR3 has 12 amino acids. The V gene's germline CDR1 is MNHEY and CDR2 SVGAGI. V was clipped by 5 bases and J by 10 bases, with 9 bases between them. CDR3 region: CASSTGNSPLHF. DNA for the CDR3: TGTGCCAGCAGTACAGGGAACTCACCCCTCCACTTT.

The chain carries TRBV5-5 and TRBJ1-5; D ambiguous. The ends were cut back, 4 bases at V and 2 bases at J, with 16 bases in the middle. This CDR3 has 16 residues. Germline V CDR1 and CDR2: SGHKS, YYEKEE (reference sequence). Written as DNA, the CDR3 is TGTGCCAGCAGCCCTCAGGCTACCTTGGGCAATCAGCCCCAGCATTTT. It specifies CASSPQATLGNQPQHF.

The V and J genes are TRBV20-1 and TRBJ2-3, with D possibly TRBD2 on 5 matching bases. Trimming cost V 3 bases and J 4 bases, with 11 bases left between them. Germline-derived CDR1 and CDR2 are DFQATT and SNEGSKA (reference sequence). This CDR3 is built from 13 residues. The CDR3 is CSASPGDPDTQYF. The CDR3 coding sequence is TGCAGTGCTAGTCCCGGGGATCCAGATACGCAGTATTTT.

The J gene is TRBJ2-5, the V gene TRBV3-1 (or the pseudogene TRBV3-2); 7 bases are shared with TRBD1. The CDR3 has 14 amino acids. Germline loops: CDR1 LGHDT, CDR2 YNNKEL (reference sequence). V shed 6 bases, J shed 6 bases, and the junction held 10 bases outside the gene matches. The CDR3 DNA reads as TGTGCCAGCAGGTCCGAAGGGGGCCAGAAGACCCAGTACTTC. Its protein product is CASRSEGGQKTQYF.

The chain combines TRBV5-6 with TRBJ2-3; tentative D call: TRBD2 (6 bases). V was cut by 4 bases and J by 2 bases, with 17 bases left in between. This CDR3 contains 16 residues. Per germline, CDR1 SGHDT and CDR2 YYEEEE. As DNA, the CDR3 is TGTGCCAGCAGCACCGGAGGGAAGCCGTCCACAGATACGCAGTATTTT. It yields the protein CASSTGGKPSTDTQYF.

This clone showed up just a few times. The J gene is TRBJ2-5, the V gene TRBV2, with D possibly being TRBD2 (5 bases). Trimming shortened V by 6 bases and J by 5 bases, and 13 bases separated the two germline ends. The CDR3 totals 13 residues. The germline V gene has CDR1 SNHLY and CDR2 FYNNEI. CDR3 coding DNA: TGTGCCAGCAGCGGGGATTTATGGGAGACCCAGTACTTC. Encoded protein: CASSGDLWETQYF.

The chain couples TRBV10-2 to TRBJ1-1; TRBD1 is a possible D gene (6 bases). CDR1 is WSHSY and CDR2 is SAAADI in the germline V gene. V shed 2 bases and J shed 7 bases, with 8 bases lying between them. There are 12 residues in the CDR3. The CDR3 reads CASSEQGLEAFF. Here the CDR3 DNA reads TGCGCCAGCAGTGAGCAGGGGCTTGAAGCTTTCTTT.

This CDR3 reads CASSPQGGTSYEQYF. CDR3 sequence (DNA): TGTGCCAGCTCACCCCAGGGCGGAACCTCCTACGAGCAGTACTTC. The rearrangement links TRBV18 to TRBJ2-7; possible D gene TRBD1, 5 bases. The CDR3 is 15 amino acids. Germline V gene sequence: CDR1 KGHSH, CDR2 LQKENI. With 3 bases removed from V and 0 bases from J, the gap between germline ends came to 12 bases.

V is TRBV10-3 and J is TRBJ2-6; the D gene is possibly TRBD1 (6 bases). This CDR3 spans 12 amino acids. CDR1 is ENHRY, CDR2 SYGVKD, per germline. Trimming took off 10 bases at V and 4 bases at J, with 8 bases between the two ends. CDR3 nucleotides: TGTGCCACGGGGACAGGGGCCAACGTCCTGACTTTC. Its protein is CATGTGANVLTF.

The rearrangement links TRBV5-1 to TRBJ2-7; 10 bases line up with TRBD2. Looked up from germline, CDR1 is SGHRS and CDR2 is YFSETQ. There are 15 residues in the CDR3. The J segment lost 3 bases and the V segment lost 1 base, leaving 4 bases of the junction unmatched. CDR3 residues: CASSLLPSGGYEQYF. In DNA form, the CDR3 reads TGCGCCAGCAGCTTGCTACCTAGCGGGGGCTACGAGCAGTACTTC. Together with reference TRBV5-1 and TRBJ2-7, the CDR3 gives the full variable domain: KAGVTQTPRYLIKTRGQQVTLSCSPISGHRSVSWYQQTPGQGLQFLFEYFSETQRNKGNFPGRFSGRQFSNSRSEMNVSTLELGDSALYLCASSLLPSGGYEQYFGPGTRLTVT.